The source of this T cell receptor beta chain is a study of blood T cell repertoires in COVID-19. Turning to the study itself: The study drew acute and convalescent COVID-19 samples from the United States, Italy and Spain. The analysed material was cDNA or gDNA that came from T cells, B-cell-depleted T cells, or PBMCs.

Source study methods: The assay estimated nucleated cells by amplifying reference gene primers. Clones were sequenced by immunoSEQ multiplex PCR, and TCRdb holds only the in-frame ones, with some missing. V and J calls and clone size are as listed in that table; D and trimming were resolved from the DNA. This sample has roughly 140,000 clones, with around 82% found just once. With 5 bases clipped from V and 7 bases from J, the junction kept 8 bases outside the gene matches. The CDR3 totals 14 residues. Germline V CDR1 and CDR2: SGHAT, FQNNGV. What was sequenced was peripheral blood. The chain has TRBV11-2 and TRBJ2-1; TRBD2 aligns across 7 bases. This sequence was found in a man between 60 and 75 years old with active or convalescent COVID-19. The CDR3 reads CASSRTSILNEQFF. DNA for the CDR3: TGTGCCAGCAGCCGGACTAGTATACTGAATGAGCAGTTCTTC.